The clone carrying this TCR beta chain was recorded only once. Antigen specificity is unknown. This specimen belongs to a study of cytomegalovirus exposure and HLA in healthy donors. This PCR relied on a set of 60 Vbeta primers and 13 Jbeta primers. Generated by immunoSEQ multiplex PCR, the TCRdb table keeps only in-frame clones and is missing some. The profile shows over 140,000 clones, around 84% of them singletons. The CDR3 contains 19 residues. Germline trimming cut 4 bases from V and 0 bases from J; bases unmatched to any gene: 15. Study-level points and caveats: CMV antigen specificity was confirmed in vitro for a few CMV-associated chains.

The origin of this receptor is a man aged 45-60 years in good health and CMV-seronegative. The chain combines TRBV23-1 with TRBJ1-5, with 7 bases aligning to TRBD1. TRBV23-1 is an ORF, and what it does is uncertain. Sequencing input: PBMCs. CDR3 nucleotide sequence: TGCGCCAGCAGTCGTAGACCCGGGACAGAGCCTTATAGCAATCAGCCCCAGCATTTT. This translates into CASSRRPGTEPYSNQPQHF.